The 12 T cell receptor beta chains below all came from one sample that was sequenced in a study of T cell responses to AZD1222 COVID-19 vaccine (dated by TCRdb to 2020 to 2022). Per the publication, the time point label means: baseline before first vaccination. Library prep was done by the immunoSEQ multiplex PCR assay. As stored in TCRdb, this immuneACCESS dataset retains in-frame rearrangements with V and J assigned. A fraction of the clones does not appear; measured against another copy, unresolved V genes explain less than half of the discrepancy, and the remainder lacks a known reason. The sample table holds 97,000 or so clones, of which around 83% were seen once. 5% of the sample is held by the ten biggest clonotypes. The sample in question was peripheral blood, obtained on day 0 of AZD1222 vaccination. Every receptor here comes from an adult in good health.

Only a few counts were recorded for this clone. V and J are TRBV7-2 and TRBJ1-2; TRBD1 is a possible D gene (5 bases). The CDR3 length is 13 residues. V was pared by 10 bases and J by 7 bases, with 19 bases between. Germline V gene sequence: CDR1 SGHTA, CDR2 FQGNSA. This chain's CDR3 is CAIHSGPPSGYTF. CDR3 nucleotides: TGTGCCATCCATTCGGGGCCCCCTTCTGGCTACACCTTC.

This chain uses TRBV7-9 with TRBJ2-7; TRBD1 agrees at 9 bases. The V gene's germline CDR1 is SEHNR and CDR2 FQNEAQ (reference sequence). The trim removed 5 bases at V and 5 bases at J, leaving 7 bases unmatched. CDR3 length equals 14 residues. CDR3 loop: CASSPWTGENEQYF. CDR3 DNA: TGTGCCAGCAGCCCATGGACAGGGGAAAACGAGCAGTACTTC. The full variable domain, completed using reference TRBV7-9 and TRBJ2-7, is DTGVSQNPRHKITKRGQNVTFRCDPISEHNRLYWYRQTLGQGPEFLTYFQNEAQLEKSRLLSDRFSAERPKGSFSTLEIQRTEQGDSAMYLCASSPWTGENEQYFGPGTRLTVT.

This chain uses TRBV10-1 with TRBJ2-6; D may be TRBD1 (6 bases). The length of the CDR3 is 21 residues. Trimming removed 0 bases at V and 0 bases at J, with 21 bases between. Per the germline V gene, CDR1 is WNHNN and CDR2 is SYGVQD (reference sequence). The DNA for the CDR3 is TGCGCCAGCAGTGAGTCCCGAACAAACAGGGAAAGCATCTCTGGGGCCAACGTCCTGACTTTC. It specifies CASSESRTNRESISGANVLTF.

This chain links TRBV28 with TRBJ2-7, with TRBD1 matching over 8 bases. Unmatched junction bases numbered 8, after V lost 6 bases and J lost 4 bases. The CDR3 length is 14 residues. Germline CDR1 is MDHEN and CDR2 is SYDVKM. The DNA for the CDR3 is TGTGCCAGCAGCCCCCGGACAGGGATGTACGAGCAGTACTTC. Encoded protein: CASSPRTGMYEQYF.

V and J are TRBV7-9 and TRBJ2-5, with a tentative D call TRBD1 (6 bases). Germline CDR1 is SEHNR and CDR2 is FQNEAQ (reference sequence). The CDR3 totals 14 residues. V was clipped by 3 bases and J by 1 base, with 9 bases between them. CDR3 nucleotide sequence: TGTGCCAGCAGCTTCCCGGACAGCCAAGAGACCCAGTACTTC. This translates into CASSFPDSQETQYF.

The chain uses TRBV7-2 and TRBJ2-7; 7 bases align to TRBD1. CDR1 and CDR2 (germline): SGHTA, FQGNSA. J lost 2 bases, V lost 3 bases, and 7 bases had no gene match. CDR3 length equals 15 residues. This chain's CDR3 is CASSLGDGTAYEQYF. CDR3 bases: TGTGCCAGCAGCTTGGGTGATGGGACAGCCTACGAGCAGTACTTC.

In its sample, this clone was seen once. CDR3 sequence: CAKGGNTEAFF. CDR3 in DNA: TGTGCCAAGGGCGGGAACACTGAAGCTTTCTTT. This chain joins TRBV2 and TRBJ1-1, with D hard to call. This CDR3 has 11 amino acids. V gave up 10 bases and J gave up 1 base, with 7 bases separating them. Germline V CDR1 and CDR2: SNHLY, FYNNEI.

The chain couples TRBV27 to TRBJ2-7, with D possibly matching TRBD1 (6 bases). Germline-derived CDR1 and CDR2 are MNHEY and SMNVEV (reference sequence). Trimming removed 5 bases at V and 6 bases at J, with 11 bases between. The CDR3 contains 12 residues. CDR3 nucleotides: TGTGCCAGCAGTAACAGGGTGAGCGAGCAGTACTTC. Its protein is CASSNRVSEQYF.

This chain links TRBV20-1 with TRBJ2-7; 9 bases fit TRBD2. The CDR3 covers 14 residues. Germline assignment: CDR1 DFQATT and CDR2 SNEGSKA (reference sequence). Trimming at V came to 3 bases and at J to 0 bases, leaving 3 bases not matched to a gene. CDR3 DNA: TGCAGTGCTAGTTTTAGCGGGGGCTCCTACGAGCAGTACTTC. Amino acid sequence: CSASFSGGSYEQYF.

A single count supports this clone. The gene calls are TRBV19 and TRBJ1-1; the D is unclear. CDR3 length: 13 residues. V lost 7 bases and J 5 bases, leaving 14 bases between the germline ends. The germline V gene has CDR1 LNHDA and CDR2 SQIVND (reference sequence). The CDR3 bases are TGTGCCAGTACCATCTCCCGGGGTACTGAAGCTTTCTTT. This translates into CASTISRGTEAFF.

The chain uses TRBV11-3 and TRBJ1-1; no clear D gene. The CDR3 sequence is 13 residues long. The germline gives CDR1 SGHNT, CDR2 YENEEA. Between the trimmed V and J ends, which lost 2 bases and 1 base, there was a span of 5 bases. In DNA, the CDR3 is TGTGCCAGCAGCTTACAAGGGAACACTGAAGCTTTCTTT. This sequence encodes CASSLQGNTEAFF.

The chain recombines TRBV30 with TRBJ1-1; D possibly corresponds to TRBD1 (5 bases). The length of the CDR3 is 12 residues. The V and J ends lost 0 bases and 6 bases respectively, with 8 bases between them. From germline, CDR1 is GTSNPN and CDR2 SVGIG (reference sequence). The CDR3 protein is CAWSVTGAEAFF. CDR3 in DNA: TGTGCCTGGAGTGTTACGGGGGCTGAAGCTTTCTTT.